These T cell receptor beta chains were read from a single sample in a study of response to subunit inactivated influenza vaccine. TCRdb independently ran MiXCR on the RT-PCR reads; one entry per CDR3 protein. The table shows about 650,000 distinct CDR3 sequences, with 12% to 15% occurring only once. The specimen was PBMCs from blood, collected 14 days before vaccination. These receptors were obtained from a man aged 50 or older who received an inactivated influenza vaccine. Each CDR3 is given with its conserved first and last residue. Each record gives: J gene, D gene, V gene, clone size, CDR3 DNA, CDR3 protein. A D gene is named only where the DNA matches it firmly. Clone size is given for some rows only: seen once, a few or many times, or a class if the clone is expanded.

>TRBJ1-6|.|TRBV4-3|many
TGCGCCAGCAGCCAAGATTATTACATCCAGAGCTCCTATAATTCACCCCTCCACTTT
CASSQDYYIQSSYNSPLHF
>TRBJ1-2|.|TRBV7-6|few
TGTGCCAGCAGCTTAGGGGGACCCAGGGGCTACACCTTC
CASSLGGPRGYTF
>TRBJ2-2|.|TRBV3-1|.
TGTGCCAGCAGCCATTCGTTGCTGCTGTTTAGCGGGGAGCTGTTTTTT
CASSHSLLLFSGELFF
>TRBJ1-2|.|TRBV28|few
TGTGCCAGCAGTTTAATGGCCGAGAGAAGGGGCTACACCTTC
CASSLMAERRGYTF
>TRBJ1-4|.|TRBV2|few
TGTGCCAGCAGTGATGGTTCAACTAATGAAAAACTGTTTTTT
CASSDGSTNEKLFF
>TRBJ2-7|.|TRBV5-6|many
TGTGCCAGCAGCGCGGACACGGACTACGAGCAGTACTTC
CASSADTDYEQYF
>TRBJ2-7|.|TRBV10-3|.
TGTGCCATCAGTGAGGGTGAGGTTTACGAGCAGTACTTC
CAISEGEVYEQYF
>TRBJ2-3|TRBD2|TRBV20-1|.
TGCAGTGCCGCGCGAGCGGGAGCGGTAGATACGCAGTATTTT
CSAARAGAVDTQYF
>TRBJ2-7|.|TRBV6-2/TRBV6-3|few
TGTGCCAGCAGTTACTCGGGGCCCGCCTACGAGCAGTACTTC
CASSYSGPAYEQYF
>TRBJ2-4|TRBD1|TRBV29-1|.
TGCAGCGTTGCAAACAGGGGTCTAGCCAAAAACATTCAGTACTTC
CSVANRGLAKNIQYF
>TRBJ2-3|.|TRBV10-3|few
TGTGCCATCAGTGAGCCCACGGACTATTCTAATACGCAGTATTTT
CAISEPTDYSNTQYF
>TRBJ2-7|.|TRBV4-1|.
TGCGCCAGCAGCCAAGAAACCACAGGTCCCTACGAGCAGTACTTC
CASSQETTGPYEQYF
>TRBJ1-5|.|TRBV16|.
TGTGCCAGCAGCCAAGGGGGGGGAACTCAGCCCCAGCATTTT
CASSQGGGTQPQHF
>TRBJ2-1|.|TRBV18|few
TGTGCCAGCTCACAGAACAATGAGCAGTTCTTC
CASSQNNEQFF
>TRBJ2-2|.|TRBV6-5|.
TGTGCCAGCAGTTATGTGGGGCCTGGGGAGCTGTTTTTT
CASSYVGPGELFF
>TRBJ2-7|.|TRBV10-3|few
TGTGCCATCATGGGGACACAACAACCTGAGGGCGAGCAGTACTTC
CAIMGTQQPEGEQYF
>TRBJ2-7|TRBD1|TRBV15|few
TGTGCCACCAGCTACCTGGCGACAGGGGCATCCTACGAGCAGTACTTC
CATSYLATGASYEQYF
>TRBJ2-7|.|TRBV7-2|.
TGTGCCAGCAGCTTGGTAGGGGGGGGAGTGGACTACGAGCAGTACTTC
CASSLVGGGVDYEQYF
>TRBJ2-2|TRBD2|TRBV4-1|few
TGCGCCAGCAGCCCGTCGGGACTAGCGTACACCGGGGAGCTGTTTTTT
CASSPSGLAYTGELFF
>TRBJ1-1|.|TRBV6-1|.
TGTGCCAGCATCAACGGGGGCAGGGCCACTGAAGCTTTCTTT
CASINGGRATEAFF
>TRBJ2-7|.|TRBV7-6|.
TGTGCCAGCAGCTTAGTGCTCAAACCCTCCTACGAGCAGTACTTC
CASSLVLKPSYEQYF
>TRBJ2-2|.|TRBV28|many
TGTGCCCTACTAGCTTCGAACACCGGGGAGCTGTTTTTT
CALLASNTGELFF